The rows below give T cell receptor beta chains drawn from one sample of a study of shared clonotypes between healthy human individuals. Data came from immunoSEQ multiplex PCR; TCRdb stores just in-frame clones and leaves some out. The sample includes around 2,000,000 clones, roughly 94% of them seen just once. The material sequenced was naive CD4+ T cells sorted from blood. These receptor sequences come from a young man in good health. Both conserved end residues are part of each CDR3. The order of the fields is CDR3 length, J gene, clone size, V gene, D gene, CDR3 DNA, CDR3 protein. A D gene is named only where the DNA matches it firmly. The size field is filled for only some rows; it gives once, few, many or a size class.

CDR3 length: 15
J gene: TRBJ2-2
clone size: -
V gene: TRBV5-6
D gene: -
CDR3 DNA: TGTGCCAGCAGCTTAAAGGTTGGAAACACCGGGGAGCTGTTTTTT
CDR3 protein: CASSLKVGNTGELFF

CDR3 length: 14
J gene: TRBJ2-5
clone size: -
V gene: TRBV28
D gene: -
CDR3 DNA: TGTGCCAGCAGCCACGGCGGGACTCAAGAGACCCAGTACTTC
CDR3 protein: CASSHGGTQETQYF

CDR3 length: 11
J gene: TRBJ2-3
clone size: -
V gene: TRBV6-5
D gene: TRBD2
CDR3 DNA: TGTGCCAGCAGCGGGGGGGGTTTCGAGTATTTT
CDR3 protein: CASSGGGFEYF

CDR3 length: 15
J gene: TRBJ1-4
clone size: -
V gene: TRBV7-9
D gene: -
CDR3 DNA: TGTGCCAGCAGCTTTAACAGGGCAACTAATGAAAAACTGTTTTTT
CDR3 protein: CASSFNRATNEKLFF

CDR3 length: 14
J gene: TRBJ1-5
clone size: -
V gene: TRBV19
D gene: TRBD1
CDR3 DNA: TGTGCCAGTAGTAGGACAGGGCAGGGTCAGCCCCAGCATTTT
CDR3 protein: CASSRTGQGQPQHF

CDR3 length: 13
J gene: TRBJ1-2
clone size: -
V gene: TRBV6-1
D gene: TRBD1
CDR3 DNA: TGTGCCAGCACTCTCAGGGGGAACTATGGCTACACCTTC
CDR3 protein: CASTLRGNYGYTF

CDR3 length: 20
J gene: TRBJ2-2
clone size: -
V gene: TRBV5-4
D gene: TRBD2
CDR3 DNA: TGTGCCAGCAGCTTGCCCCGCCCGGGACTAGCGGGTTCGAACACCGGGGAGCTGTTTTTT
CDR3 protein: CASSLPRPGLAGSNTGELFF

CDR3 length: 15
J gene: TRBJ2-3
clone size: once
V gene: TRBV12-5
D gene: TRBD1
CDR3 DNA: TGTGCTAGTGGTTCCGGGACAGGGGACTTAGATACGCAGTATTTT
CDR3 protein: CASGSGTGDLDTQYF

CDR3 length: 14
J gene: TRBJ2-1
clone size: -
V gene: TRBV28
D gene: -
CDR3 DNA: TGTGCCAGCAGTTTGGACCTCATAACAGGGGAGCAGTTCTTC
CDR3 protein: CASSLDLITGEQFF

CDR3 length: 15
J gene: TRBJ2-7
clone size: -
V gene: TRBV11-1
D gene: TRBD1
CDR3 DNA: TGTGCCAGCAGCTTGTCCGCAGGGGGAGATGGCGAGCAGTACTTC
CDR3 protein: CASSLSAGGDGEQYF

CDR3 length: 12
J gene: TRBJ1-1
clone size: once
V gene: TRBV7-2
D gene: TRBD1
CDR3 DNA: TGTGCCAGCAGCCGAACAGGGGTTGCAGCTTTCTTT
CDR3 protein: CASSRTGVAAFF

CDR3 length: 15
J gene: TRBJ2-1
clone size: -
V gene: TRBV7-8
D gene: -
CDR3 DNA: TGTGCCAGCAGCTTAGTTAAGGCCTGGGGTAATGAGCAGTTCTTC
CDR3 protein: CASSLVKAWGNEQFF

CDR3 length: 13
J gene: TRBJ2-5
clone size: -
V gene: TRBV19
D gene: -
CDR3 DNA: TGTGCCAGTAGTCCCGTAATCCAAGAGACCCAGTACTTC
CDR3 protein: CASSPVIQETQYF

CDR3 length: 11
J gene: TRBJ1-4
clone size: -
V gene: TRBV5-4
D gene: -
CDR3 DNA: TGTGCCAGCAGCGGGGGGGAAAAACTGTTTTTT
CDR3 protein: CASSGGEKLFF

CDR3 length: 15
J gene: TRBJ1-4
clone size: -
V gene: TRBV11-2
D gene: -
CDR3 DNA: TGTGCCAGCAGCTTAGATAGGGGGAGGTTTGAAAAACTGTTTTTT
CDR3 protein: CASSLDRGRFEKLFF

CDR3 length: 13
J gene: TRBJ1-2
clone size: -
V gene: TRBV30
D gene: TRBD1
CDR3 DNA: TGTGCCTGGAGCCGTGGACAGGTCGGCGGCTACACCTTC
CDR3 protein: CAWSRGQVGGYTF

CDR3 length: 12
J gene: TRBJ2-5
clone size: once
V gene: TRBV5-1
D gene: -
CDR3 DNA: TGCGCCAGCAGCATACAGCAAGAGACCCAGTACTTC
CDR3 protein: CASSIQQETQYF

CDR3 length: 12
J gene: TRBJ1-5
clone size: -
V gene: TRBV6-1
D gene: -
CDR3 DNA: TGTGCCAGCTCCGGGGGCAATCAGCCCCAGCATTTT
CDR3 protein: CASSGGNQPQHF

CDR3 length: 17
J gene: TRBJ2-3
clone size: -
V gene: TRBV14
D gene: -
CDR3 DNA: TGTGCCAGCAGCCAGCTCCGGGACGGAAAGGGGCCAGATACGCAGTATTTT
CDR3 protein: CASSQLRDGKGPDTQYF

CDR3 length: 14
J gene: TRBJ1-2
clone size: -
V gene: TRBV10-3
D gene: -
CDR3 DNA: TGTGCCATCAGTGCCGGACAGTCCGAGTCTGGCTACACCTTC
CDR3 protein: CAISAGQSESGYTF

CDR3 length: 16
J gene: TRBJ2-5
clone size: -
V gene: TRBV7-2
D gene: TRBD1
CDR3 DNA: TGTGCCAGCAGCCCTCAAGGACAGGGGGCATGGGAGACCCAGTACTTC
CDR3 protein: CASSPQGQGAWETQYF

CDR3 length: 15
J gene: TRBJ2-7
clone size: -
V gene: TRBV7-8
D gene: TRBD1
CDR3 DNA: TGTGCCAGCAGCTTGGTGGACAGGGTGAGATACGAGCAGTACTTC
CDR3 protein: CASSLVDRVRYEQYF

CDR3 length: 14
J gene: TRBJ2-7
clone size: -
V gene: TRBV6-1
D gene: -
CDR3 DNA: TGTGCCAGCAGTATATCGGGAACGACGGACGAGCAGTACTTC
CDR3 protein: CASSISGTTDEQYF

CDR3 length: 15
J gene: TRBJ1-6
clone size: -
V gene: TRBV5-1
D gene: TRBD1
CDR3 DNA: TGCGCCAGCAGCCAAATCGACAGGGATGCTTCACCCCTCCACTTT
CDR3 protein: CASSQIDRDASPLHF

CDR3 length: 16
J gene: TRBJ1-6
clone size: -
V gene: TRBV10-3
D gene: -
CDR3 DNA: TGTGCCATCAGTGATGACTATCGGGGCTATAATTCACCCCTCCACTTT
CDR3 protein: CAISDDYRGYNSPLHF

CDR3 length: 15
J gene: TRBJ2-3
clone size: -
V gene: TRBV5-1
D gene: TRBD2
CDR3 DNA: TGCGCCAGCAGCCTTACTAGCGGGGTCTCAGATACGCAGTATTTT
CDR3 protein: CASSLTSGVSDTQYF

CDR3 length: 12
J gene: TRBJ1-1
clone size: -
V gene: TRBV10-3
D gene: -
CDR3 DNA: TGTGCCATGGCAGATATGAACACTGAAGCTTTCTTT
CDR3 protein: CAMADMNTEAFF

CDR3 length: 15
J gene: TRBJ2-5
clone size: -
V gene: TRBV18
D gene: -
CDR3 DNA: TGTGCCAGCTCACCTGGTGGACGGGCCGGAGAGACCCAGTACTTC
CDR3 protein: CASSPGGRAGETQYF

CDR3 length: 12
J gene: TRBJ1-2
clone size: -
V gene: TRBV2
D gene: -
CDR3 DNA: TGTGCCAGCAGTGACTCAGCCTATGGCTACACCTTC
CDR3 protein: CASSDSAYGYTF

CDR3 length: 17
J gene: TRBJ1-4
clone size: -
V gene: TRBV2
D gene: TRBD1
CDR3 DNA: TGTGCCAGCAGCCCAGGGCCCCAGGGGGGGACATCGTGGAAACTGTTTTTT
CDR3 protein: CASSPGPQGGTSWKLFF

CDR3 length: 12
J gene: TRBJ1-2
clone size: once
V gene: TRBV11-2
D gene: -
CDR3 DNA: TGTGCCAGCAGCTTGTTCGGGATGGGCTACACCTTC
CDR3 protein: CASSLFGMGYTF

CDR3 length: 16
J gene: TRBJ2-1
clone size: -
V gene: TRBV10-1
D gene: TRBD2
CDR3 DNA: TGCGCCAGCAGTGACACTAGCGGGGGGGCCTACAATGAGCAGTTCTTC
CDR3 protein: CASSDTSGGAYNEQFF

CDR3 length: 17
J gene: TRBJ2-3
clone size: -
V gene: TRBV11-2
D gene: TRBD2
CDR3 DNA: TGTGCCAGCAGCTTAGGCCGGACTAGCGGGAGCCTGGATACGCAGTATTTT
CDR3 protein: CASSLGRTSGSLDTQYF

CDR3 length: 12
J gene: TRBJ1-1
clone size: -
V gene: TRBV30
D gene: -
CDR3 DNA: TGTGCCTGGTGGGGGGGAAGGACTGAAGCTTTCTTT
CDR3 protein: CAWWGGRTEAFF

CDR3 length: 13
J gene: TRBJ2-4
clone size: -
V gene: TRBV18
D gene: -
CDR3 DNA: TGTGCCAGCTCCCCTATAAAGGGAAACATTCAGTACTTC
CDR3 protein: CASSPIKGNIQYF

CDR3 length: 21
J gene: TRBJ1-5
clone size: -
V gene: TRBV4-2
D gene: TRBD1
CDR3 DNA: TGTGCCAGCAGCCGCTCGGAGTTCCGGGGACAGGCCTCGACGGAGCGTCAGCCCCAGCATTTT
CDR3 protein: CASSRSEFRGQASTERQPQHF

CDR3 length: 17
J gene: TRBJ2-3
clone size: -
V gene: TRBV5-1
D gene: TRBD2
CDR3 DNA: TGCGCCAGCAGCTTGGAGGGCAGCGGGAGGTACACAGATACGCAGTATTTT
CDR3 protein: CASSLEGSGRYTDTQYF

CDR3 length: 13
J gene: TRBJ2-5
clone size: -
V gene: TRBV30
D gene: -
CDR3 DNA: TGTGCCTGGAGTGTAGGCGGCGCGGAGACCCAGTACTTC
CDR3 protein: CAWSVGGAETQYF

CDR3 length: 14
J gene: TRBJ2-5
clone size: -
V gene: TRBV10-3
D gene: -
CDR3 DNA: TGTGCCATCAGTCTTATTCGGAGCTCGGAGACCCAGTACTTC
CDR3 protein: CAISLIRSSETQYF

CDR3 length: 15
J gene: TRBJ1-2
clone size: -
V gene: TRBV5-1
D gene: -
CDR3 DNA: TGCGCCAGCAGCCCCCGGGACCTGCTCTCCTATGGCTACACCTTC
CDR3 protein: CASSPRDLLSYGYTF

CDR3 length: 12
J gene: TRBJ1-4
clone size: -
V gene: TRBV14
D gene: -
CDR3 DNA: TGTGCCAGCAGCCAAGGGGTTGGGAAACTGTTTTTT
CDR3 protein: CASSQGVGKLFF

CDR3 length: 14
J gene: TRBJ2-1
clone size: -
V gene: TRBV2
D gene: -
CDR3 DNA: TGTGCCAGCGGTCTGGGGGGTGGCTACAATGAGCAGTTCTTC
CDR3 protein: CASGLGGGYNEQFF

CDR3 length: 15
J gene: TRBJ2-7
clone size: -
V gene: TRBV7-2
D gene: TRBD1
CDR3 DNA: TGTGCCAGCAGCCTAGGACAGGGCCCTGGGTACGAGCAGTACTTC
CDR3 protein: CASSLGQGPGYEQYF

CDR3 length: 17
J gene: TRBJ1-2
clone size: -
V gene: TRBV4-1
D gene: -
CDR3 DNA: TGCGCCAGCAGCCTCACCGTCACAGCGCCAGCTAACTATGGCTACACCTTC
CDR3 protein: CASSLTVTAPANYGYTF

CDR3 length: 14
J gene: TRBJ2-1
clone size: once
V gene: TRBV5-5
D gene: -
CDR3 DNA: TGTGCCAGCAGCTTGGCGGCCACATACAATGAGCAGTTCTTC
CDR3 protein: CASSLAATYNEQFF

CDR3 length: 15
J gene: TRBJ1-1
clone size: once
V gene: TRBV9
D gene: -
CDR3 DNA: TGTGCCAGCAGCGTCCTCGGGACGGTGAACACTGAAGCTTTCTTT
CDR3 protein: CASSVLGTVNTEAFF

CDR3 length: 16
J gene: TRBJ2-2
clone size: -
V gene: TRBV5-1
D gene: TRBD1
CDR3 DNA: TGCGCCAGCAACCCCACCGGGACAGCGAACACCGGGGAGCTGTTTTTT
CDR3 protein: CASNPTGTANTGELFF

CDR3 length: 14
J gene: TRBJ2-7
clone size: -
V gene: TRBV6-6
D gene: TRBD1
CDR3 DNA: TGTGCCAGCAGTCCCGGGACAGCCCTTCGCGAGCAGTACTTC
CDR3 protein: CASSPGTALREQYF

CDR3 length: 14
J gene: TRBJ1-4
clone size: -
V gene: TRBV6-5
D gene: -
CDR3 DNA: TGTGCCAGCAGTTCCACGGCAGGAGGTGAAAAACTGTTTTTT
CDR3 protein: CASSSTAGGEKLFF

CDR3 length: 16
J gene: TRBJ1-6
clone size: -
V gene: TRBV6-6
D gene: -
CDR3 DNA: TGTGCCAGCAGTTACAATTCGGCAGGACTTGCTTCACCCCTCCACTTT
CDR3 protein: CASSYNSAGLASPLHF

CDR3 length: 13
J gene: TRBJ2-3
clone size: -
V gene: TRBV10-3
D gene: -
CDR3 DNA: TGTGCCATCAATCTACAGAGCACAGATACGCAGTATTTT
CDR3 protein: CAINLQSTDTQYF

CDR3 length: 16
J gene: TRBJ2-5
clone size: -
V gene: TRBV30
D gene: -
CDR3 DNA: TGTGCCTGGAGTGAGGGCTCCGCAGGAGCGGCGGAGACCCAGTACTTC
CDR3 protein: CAWSEGSAGAAETQYF

CDR3 length: 12
J gene: TRBJ1-1
clone size: -
V gene: TRBV19
D gene: -
CDR3 DNA: TGTGCCAGTAGTACTCTGAGCACTGAAGCTTTCTTT
CDR3 protein: CASSTLSTEAFF